These T cell receptor beta chains were read from a single sample in a study of blood T cell repertoires in COVID-19. Sequencing was performed with immunoSEQ multiplex PCR; in TCRdb, only in-frame clones are kept and a portion is missing. The sample has around 310,000 clones, about 90% seen once; the top ten hold around 0.98%. Sequences were obtained from peripheral blood. These receptors were collected from a woman in her thirties or forties with COVID-19, enrolled during active disease. Both conserved end residues are part of each CDR3. Each record gives: CDR3 length, D gene, V gene, J gene, clone size, CDR3 DNA, CDR3 protein. D genes are given only for firm matches. The size of a clone is reported for some rows only, either as once, few or many, or as a class for expanded clones.

14	-	TRBV7-3	TRBJ2-3	-	TGTGCCAGCAGCTCCAACACGGACTCACCTACGCAGTATTTT	CASSSNTDSPTQYF
11	-	TRBV29-1	TRBJ2-5	-	TGCAGCGTTGAAGTCGGGGAGACCCAGTACTTC	CSVEVGETQYF
14	-	TRBV5-1	TRBJ2-1	once	TGCGCCAGCAGCTTGGGGCGGGTTTACAATGAGCAGTTCTTC	CASSLGRVYNEQFF
13	-	TRBV27	TRBJ1-2	-	TGTGCCAGCAGTTTATCCAGTAACTATGGCTACACCTTC	CASSLSSNYGYTF
12	-	TRBV7-9	TRBJ1-2	-	TGTGCCAGCAGCTTGACAGACTATGGCTACACCTTC	CASSLTDYGYTF
14	TRBD1	TRBV5-1	TRBJ1-4	-	TGCGCCAGCAGCTTGGAACGACAGGGAGAAAAACTGTTTTTT	CASSLERQGEKLFF
13	-	TRBV30	TRBJ2-7	-	TGTGCCTGGAGTGTACTTCGGTCCTACGAGCAGTACTTC	CAWSVLRSYEQYF
17	TRBD1	TRBV28	TRBJ1-2	-	TGTGCCAGCAGTTTCCCGCCGGGACAGGGGGCCGGCTATGGCTACACCTTC	CASSFPPGQGAGYGYTF
13	-	TRBV30	TRBJ1-1	-	TGTGCCTGGAGACGGGATGGGAACACTGAAGCTTTCTTT	CAWRRDGNTEAFF
16	-	TRBV6-1	TRBJ1-1	once	TGTGCCAGCAGTGAGAGGCTTGGGCCGACTATCACTGAAGCTTTCTTT	CASSERLGPTITEAFF
14	-	TRBV7-3	TRBJ2-7	-	TGTGCCAGCAGCTTAATGGGGCAGGGAGGCGAGCAGTACTTC	CASSLMGQGGEQYF
16	TRBD2	TRBV5-1	TRBJ2-7	-	TGCGCCAGCAGCCCCTGGACTAGCGGGAGGTCTAACGAGCAGTACTTC	CASSPWTSGRSNEQYF
15	-	TRBV7-2	TRBJ1-1	-	TGTGCCAGCAGCACCCGTGGGGGGGCGGACACTGAAGCTTTCTTT	CASSTRGGADTEAFF
17	-	TRBV5-1	TRBJ1-6	few	TGCGCCAGCAGCTGGGGCCCAGGAGGGTCCTATAATTCACCCCTCCACTTT	CASSWGPGGSYNSPLHF
13	-	TRBV30	TRBJ2-7	-	TGTGCCGCGGAGGGCCCAGGAAACTACGAGCAGTACTTC	CAAEGPGNYEQYF
15	TRBD1	TRBV7-3	TRBJ2-1	-	TGTGCCAGCAGCACCGGGACAGGCTCCTACAATGAGCAGTTCTTC	CASSTGTGSYNEQFF
13	-	TRBV7-2	TRBJ1-2	once	TGTGCCAGCAGCTTAAGCGGGGACTATGGCTACACCTTC	CASSLSGDYGYTF
16	TRBD1	TRBV28	TRBJ1-1	once	TGTGCCAGCAGTTCGATTGGACAGGGGGCATTTACTGAAGCTTTCTTT	CASSSIGQGAFTEAFF
14	-	TRBV7-2	TRBJ2-7	-	TGTGCCAGCAGCCGGTTAGGGAGCTCCTACGAGCAGTACTTC	CASSRLGSSYEQYF
14	TRBD2	TRBV4-3	TRBJ2-7	-	TGCGCCAGCAGCCAGCAGACTAGCGGCTACGAGCAGTACTTC	CASSQQTSGYEQYF
14	TRBD1	TRBV6-4	TRBJ1-1	-	TGTGCCAGCAGGGACAGGGCGGGAGGGACTGAAGCTTTCTTT	CASRDRAGGTEAFF
15	-	TRBV3-1/TRBV3-2	TRBJ2-7	-	TGTGCCAGCAGCCCGACTTTAGCCCGGCCCTACGAGCAGTACTTC	CASSPTLARPYEQYF